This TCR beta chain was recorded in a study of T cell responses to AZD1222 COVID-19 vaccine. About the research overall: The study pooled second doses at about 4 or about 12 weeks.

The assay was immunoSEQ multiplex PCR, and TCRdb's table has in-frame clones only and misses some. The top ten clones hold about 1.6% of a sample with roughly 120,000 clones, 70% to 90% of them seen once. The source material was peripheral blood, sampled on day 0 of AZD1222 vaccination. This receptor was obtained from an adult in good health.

The CDR3 bases are TGTGCCAGCACCGTCGAAGAGACCCAGTACTTC. Amino acids: CASTVEETQYF. V usage is TRBV21-1 and J usage is TRBJ2-5; the table assigns TRBD2, which was not confirmed against the DNA. TRBV21-1 is tagged as a pseudogene. This CDR3 region has 11 residues.